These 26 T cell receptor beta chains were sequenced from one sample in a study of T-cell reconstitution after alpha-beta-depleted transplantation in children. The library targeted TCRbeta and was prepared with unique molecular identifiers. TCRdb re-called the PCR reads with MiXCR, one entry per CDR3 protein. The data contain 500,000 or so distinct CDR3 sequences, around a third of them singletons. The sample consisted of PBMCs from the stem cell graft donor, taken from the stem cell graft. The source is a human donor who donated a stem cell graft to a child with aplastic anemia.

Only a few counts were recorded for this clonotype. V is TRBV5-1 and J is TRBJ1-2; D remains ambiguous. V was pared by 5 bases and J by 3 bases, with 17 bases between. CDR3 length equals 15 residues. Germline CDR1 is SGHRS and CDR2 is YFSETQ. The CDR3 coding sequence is TGCGCCAGCAGGCCGACCGACGGGGTCGACTATGGCTACACCTTC. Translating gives CASRPTDGVDYGYTF.

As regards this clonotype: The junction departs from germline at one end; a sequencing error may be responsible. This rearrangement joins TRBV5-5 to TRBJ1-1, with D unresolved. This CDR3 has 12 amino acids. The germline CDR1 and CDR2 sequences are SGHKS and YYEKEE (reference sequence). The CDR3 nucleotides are TGTGCCAGCAGCCCGTCGAACAGTGAAGCTTTCTTT. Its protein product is CASSPSNSEAFF.

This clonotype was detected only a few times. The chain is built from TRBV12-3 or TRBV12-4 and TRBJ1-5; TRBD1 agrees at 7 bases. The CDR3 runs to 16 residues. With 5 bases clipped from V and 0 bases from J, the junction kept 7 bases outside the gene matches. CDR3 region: CASSIRQGSSNQPQHF. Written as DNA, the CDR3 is TGTGCCAGCAGTATCCGACAGGGATCTAGCAATCAGCCCCAGCATTTT.

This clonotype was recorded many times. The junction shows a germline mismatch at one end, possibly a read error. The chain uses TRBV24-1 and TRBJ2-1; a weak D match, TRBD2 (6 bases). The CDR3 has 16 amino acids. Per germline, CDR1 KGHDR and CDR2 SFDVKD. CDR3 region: CATSEEGESSYNEQFF. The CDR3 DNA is TGTGCCACAAGTGAGGAGGGAGAGAGTTCCTACAATGAGCAGTTCTTC.

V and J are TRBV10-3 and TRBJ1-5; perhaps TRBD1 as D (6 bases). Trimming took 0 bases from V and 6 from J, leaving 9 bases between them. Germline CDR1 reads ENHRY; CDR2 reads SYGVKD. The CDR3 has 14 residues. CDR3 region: CAISESQGTQPQHF. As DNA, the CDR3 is TGTGCCATCAGTGAGTCACAGGGAACTCAGCCCCAGCATTTT.

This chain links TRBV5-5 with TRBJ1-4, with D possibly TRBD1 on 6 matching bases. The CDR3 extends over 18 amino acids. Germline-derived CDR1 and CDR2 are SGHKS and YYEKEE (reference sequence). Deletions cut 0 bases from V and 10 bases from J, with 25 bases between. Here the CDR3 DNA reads TGTGCCAGCAGCTTGGCCCCCGTTCAGGGGCGGCCCCTTGGAAAACTGTTTTTT. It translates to CASSLAPVQGRPLGKLFF.

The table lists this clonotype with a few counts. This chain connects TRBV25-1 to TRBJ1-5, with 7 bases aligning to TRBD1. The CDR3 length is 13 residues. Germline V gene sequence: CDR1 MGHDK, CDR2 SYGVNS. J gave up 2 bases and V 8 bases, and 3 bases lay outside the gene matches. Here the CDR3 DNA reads TGTGCCAGCCAGGGGGGACGCAATCAGCCCCAGCATTTT. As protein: CASQGGRNQPQHF.

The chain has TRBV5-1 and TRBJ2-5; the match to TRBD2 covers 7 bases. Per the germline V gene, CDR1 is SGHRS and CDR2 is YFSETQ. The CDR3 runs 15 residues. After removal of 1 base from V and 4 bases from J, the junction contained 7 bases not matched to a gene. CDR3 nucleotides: TGCGCCAGCAGCTTGTTGGGCGGGAGTGGAGAGACCCAGTACTTC. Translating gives CASSLLGGSGETQYF.

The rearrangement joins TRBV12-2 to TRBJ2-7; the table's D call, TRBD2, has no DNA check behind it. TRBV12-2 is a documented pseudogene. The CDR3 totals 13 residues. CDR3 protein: CASRYDREGEQYF. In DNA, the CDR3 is TGTGCAAGTCGCTATGACCGGGAGGGCGAGCAGTACTTC.

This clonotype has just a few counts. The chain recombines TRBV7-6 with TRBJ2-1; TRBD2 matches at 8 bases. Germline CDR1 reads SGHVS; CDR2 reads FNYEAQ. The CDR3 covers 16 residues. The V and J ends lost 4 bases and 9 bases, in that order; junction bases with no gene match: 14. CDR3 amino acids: CASSWSGAGANIEQFF. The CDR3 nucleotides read TGTGCCAGCAGCTGGTCGGGAGCGGGAGCGAACATTGAGCAGTTCTTC.

The CDR3 loop reads CASSQKVAGGPYNEQFF. CDR3 coding DNA: TGCGCCAGCAGCCAAAAGGTCGCGGGAGGGCCTTACAATGAGCAGTTCTTC. V and J are TRBV4-3 and TRBJ2-1; 9 bases fit TRBD2. The CDR3 totals 17 residues. V gave up 2 bases and J gave up 4 bases; unmatched junction bases: 9. Germline lookup yields CDR1 LGHNA and CDR2 YSLEER.

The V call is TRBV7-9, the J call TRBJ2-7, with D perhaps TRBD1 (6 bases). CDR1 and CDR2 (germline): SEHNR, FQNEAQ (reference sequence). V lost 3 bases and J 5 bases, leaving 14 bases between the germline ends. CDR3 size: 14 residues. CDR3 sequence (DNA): TGTGCCAGCAGCTTTTCAGGGGACCGCAACGAGCAGTACGTC. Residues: CASSFSGDRNEQYV.

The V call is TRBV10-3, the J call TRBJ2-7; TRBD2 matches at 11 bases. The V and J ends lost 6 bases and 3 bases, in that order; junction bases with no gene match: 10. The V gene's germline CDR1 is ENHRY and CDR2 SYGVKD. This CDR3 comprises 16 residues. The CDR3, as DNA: TGTGCCATCAGCGATAGACTAGCGGGACCCTTCTACGAGCAGTACTTC. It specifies CAISDRLAGPFYEQYF.

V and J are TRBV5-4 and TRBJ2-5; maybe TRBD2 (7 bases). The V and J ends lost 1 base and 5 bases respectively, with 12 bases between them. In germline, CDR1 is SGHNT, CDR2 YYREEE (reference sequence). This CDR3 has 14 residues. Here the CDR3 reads CASSLWGGGETQYF. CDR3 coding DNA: TGTGCCAGCAGCTTGTGGGGGGGCGGGGAGACCCAGTACTTC.

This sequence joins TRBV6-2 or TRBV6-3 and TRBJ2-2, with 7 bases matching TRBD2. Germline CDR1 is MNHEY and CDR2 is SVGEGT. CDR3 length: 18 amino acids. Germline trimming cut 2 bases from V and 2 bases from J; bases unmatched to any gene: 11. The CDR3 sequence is CASSYATSAGVNTGELFF. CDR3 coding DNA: TGTGCCAGCAGTTACGCTACTTCGGCGGGAGTCAACACCGGGGAGCTGTTTTTT.

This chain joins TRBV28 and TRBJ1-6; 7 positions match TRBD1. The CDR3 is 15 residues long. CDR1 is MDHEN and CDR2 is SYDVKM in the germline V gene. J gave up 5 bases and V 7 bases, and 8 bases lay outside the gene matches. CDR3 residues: CASKILDRDNSPLHF. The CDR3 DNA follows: TGTGCCAGCAAAATTCTAGACAGGGATAATTCACCCCTCCACTTT. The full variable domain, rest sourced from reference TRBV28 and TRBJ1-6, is DVKVTQSSRYLVKRTGEKVFLECVQDMDHENMFWYRQDPGLGLRLIYFSYDVKMKEKGDIPEGYSVSREKKERFSLILESASTNQTSMYLCASKILDRDNSPLHFGNGTRLTVT.

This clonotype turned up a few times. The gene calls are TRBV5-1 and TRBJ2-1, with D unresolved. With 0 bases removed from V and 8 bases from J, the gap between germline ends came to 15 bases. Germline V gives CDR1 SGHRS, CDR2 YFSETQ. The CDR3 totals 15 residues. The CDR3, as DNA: TGCGCCAGCAGCTTGGCCGCCGAAAGATTCCATGAGCAGTTCTTC. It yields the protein CASSLAAERFHEQFF.

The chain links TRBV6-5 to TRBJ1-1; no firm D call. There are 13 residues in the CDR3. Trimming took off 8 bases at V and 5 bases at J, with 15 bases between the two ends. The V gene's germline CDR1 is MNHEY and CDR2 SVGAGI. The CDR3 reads CASLLSPLTEAFF. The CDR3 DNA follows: TGTGCCAGCCTCCTTTCCCCTCTGACTGAAGCTTTCTTT.

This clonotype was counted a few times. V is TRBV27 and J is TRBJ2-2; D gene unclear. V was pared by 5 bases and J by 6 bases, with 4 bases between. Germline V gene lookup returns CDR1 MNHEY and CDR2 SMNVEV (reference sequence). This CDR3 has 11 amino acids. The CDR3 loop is CASSSAGELFF. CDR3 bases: TGTGCCAGCAGTAGTGCCGGGGAGCTGTTTTTT.

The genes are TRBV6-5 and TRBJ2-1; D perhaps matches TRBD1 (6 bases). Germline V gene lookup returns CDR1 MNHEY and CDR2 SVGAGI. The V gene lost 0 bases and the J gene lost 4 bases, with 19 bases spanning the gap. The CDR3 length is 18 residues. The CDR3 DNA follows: TGTGCCAGCAGTTACTCCGGACAGTCCTTCAGCCCTTACAATGAGCAGTTCTTC. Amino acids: CASSYSGQSFSPYNEQFF.

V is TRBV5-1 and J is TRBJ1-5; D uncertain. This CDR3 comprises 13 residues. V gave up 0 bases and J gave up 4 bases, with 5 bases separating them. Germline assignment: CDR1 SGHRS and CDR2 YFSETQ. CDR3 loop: CASSLEQNQPQHF. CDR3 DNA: TGCGCCAGCAGCTTGGAACAGAATCAGCCCCAGCATTTT.

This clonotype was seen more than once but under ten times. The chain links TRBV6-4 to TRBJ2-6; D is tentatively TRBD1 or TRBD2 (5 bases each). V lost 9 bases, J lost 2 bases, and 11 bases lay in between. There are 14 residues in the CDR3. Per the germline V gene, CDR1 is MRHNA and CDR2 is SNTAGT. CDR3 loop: CASRPGPGANVLTF. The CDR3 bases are TGTGCCAGTCGGCCGGGGCCTGGGGCCAACGTCCTGACTTTC.

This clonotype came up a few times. CDR3 sequence: CASSGQGMTDTQYF. Here the CDR3 DNA reads TGTGCCAGCAGCGGACAGGGGATGACAGATACGCAGTATTTT. The chain recombines TRBV25-1 with TRBJ2-3; 9 positions match TRBD1. The CDR3 has 14 residues. CDR1 is MGHDK and CDR2 is SYGVNS in the germline V gene. V lost 6 bases and J lost 3; bases outside the gene matches: 4.

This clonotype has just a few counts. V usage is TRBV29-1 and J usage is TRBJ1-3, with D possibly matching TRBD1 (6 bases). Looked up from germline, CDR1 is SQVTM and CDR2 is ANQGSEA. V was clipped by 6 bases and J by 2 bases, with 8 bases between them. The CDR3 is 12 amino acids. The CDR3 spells CSVQGAGNTIYF. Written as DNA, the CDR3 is TGCAGCGTACAGGGAGCTGGAAACACCATATATTTT.

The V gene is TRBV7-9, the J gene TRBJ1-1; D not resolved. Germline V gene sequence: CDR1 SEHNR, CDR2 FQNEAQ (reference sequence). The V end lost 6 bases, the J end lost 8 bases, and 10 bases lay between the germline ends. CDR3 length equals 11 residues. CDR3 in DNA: TGTGCCAGCAGAATCGTTGGGGAAGCTTTCTTT. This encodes CASRIVGEAFF.

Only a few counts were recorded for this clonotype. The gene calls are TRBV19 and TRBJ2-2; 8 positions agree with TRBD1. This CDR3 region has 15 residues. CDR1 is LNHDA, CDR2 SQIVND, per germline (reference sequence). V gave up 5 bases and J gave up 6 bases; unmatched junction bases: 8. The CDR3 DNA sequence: TGTGCCAGTAGTTTAGGACAGGGATTGGCCGGGGAGCTGTTTTTT. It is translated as CASSLGQGLAGELFF. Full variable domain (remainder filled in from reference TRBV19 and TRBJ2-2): DGGITQSPKYLFRKEGQNVTLSCEQNLNHDAMYWYRQDPGQGLRLIYYSQIVNDFQKGDIAEGYSVSREKKESFPLTVTSAQKNPTAFYLCASSLGQGLAGELFFGEGSRLTVL.